A single sample gave rise to the 18 T cell receptor beta chains below, sequenced in a study of esophageal squamous cell carcinoma under preoperative chemotherapy. TCRdb reprocessed the PCR reads with MiXCR, giving one entry per CDR3 protein. Among approximately 20,000 distinct CDR3 sequences listed, about 43% were seen once. Time point: after preoperative PTX-NDP chemotherapy. Sampling took place from a patient given preoperative chemotherapy. These receptors all stem from a human donor with esophageal squamous cell carcinoma. The donor label of this sample is uncertain.

V gene TRBV10-3 combines with J gene TRBJ2-5, with TRBD1 matching over 12 bases. The DNA end is more similar to TRBJ2-7, so the J call may be wrong. CDR3 length equals 18 residues. From germline, CDR1 is ENHRY and CDR2 SYGVKD. CDR3 region: CATSRGTGGARREYEQYF. For the CDR3, the DNA is TGTGCCACCTCACGCGGGACAGGGGGCGCCCGGCGGGAATACGAGCAGTACTTC.

Concerning this clonotype itself: Germline and junction disagree at one end, which may indicate a read error. V usage is TRBV10-3 and J usage is TRBJ2-4; possible D gene TRBD1, 6 bases. The CDR3 loop spans 11 amino acids. Germline V lookup: CDR1 ENHRY, CDR2 SYGVKD. The CDR3 DNA reads as TGTGCGCTGGGGGCCAAAGACACGCAGTATTTC. Amino acids: CALGAKDTQYF.

V is TRBV10-1 and J is TRBJ2-1; 7 nucleotides line up with TRBD2. CDR1 is WNHNN, CDR2 SYGVQD, per germline (reference sequence). V lost 0 bases to trimming and J lost 10 bases; unmatched junction nucleotides: 15. The CDR3 runs to 17 residues. This CDR3 is CASSESGRGGSPYEQFF. The CDR3 nucleotides are TGCGCCAGCAGTGAGTCCGGCCGCGGCGGGAGTCCCTACGAGCAGTTCTTC.

This clonotype appeared many times. The chain couples TRBV7-6 to TRBJ2-5, with 7 positions matching TRBD1. The CDR3 loop spans 16 amino acids. V trimming: 6 bases; J trimming: 3 bases; junction bases outside the gene matches: 13. Germline V CDR1 and CDR2: SGHVS, FNYEAQ. The CDR3 bases are TGTGCCAGCAGTCCTACAGGGGACCTGGTAAAAGAGACCCAGTACTTC. This gives the protein CASSPTGDLVKETQYF.

The V and J genes are TRBV7-2 and TRBJ2-6; D is unclear. This CDR3 has 16 amino acids. The germline CDR1 and CDR2 sequences are SGHTA and FQGNSA. Trimming pared 0 bases from V and 2 bases from J, leaving 8 bases between. The CDR3 is CASSLAPLAGANVLTF. Written as DNA, the CDR3 is TGTGCCAGCAGCTTAGCCCCCTTAGCTGGGGCCAACGTCCTGACTTTC.

Comment on this clonotype: Germline and junction disagree at one end, which may indicate a read error. The genes are TRBV27 and TRBJ2-1; D perhaps matches TRBD2 (5 bases). The length of the CDR3 is 13 residues. Germline CDR1 reads MNHEY; CDR2 reads SMNVEV (reference sequence). The DNA of the CDR3 is TGTGCCAGCAGTTTAGACGCCACTAGACGGAAGCTCTTC. It codes for CASSLDATRRKLF.

This clonotype has ten or more counts. The J gene is TRBJ2-1, the V gene TRBV7-9, with TRBD1 identical over 12 bases. The trim removed 6 bases at V and 6 bases at J, leaving 3 bases unmatched. Per the germline V gene, CDR1 is SEHNR and CDR2 is FQNEAQ (reference sequence). The CDR3 covers 14 residues. CDR3 region: CASRPGQGANEQFF. The CDR3 region has the DNA TGTGCCAGCAGACCGGGACAGGGGGCCAATGAGCAGTTCTTC. The whole variable domain, filled in from reference TRBV7-9 and TRBJ2-1, reads DTGVSQNPRHKITKRGQNVTFRCDPISEHNRLYWYRQTLGQGPEFLTYFQNEAQLEKSRLLSDRFSAERPKGSFSTLEIQRTEQGDSAMYLCASRPGQGANEQFFGPGTRLTVL.

The chain joins TRBV7-3 to TRBJ2-2; D may be TRBD2 (6 bases). V lost 5 bases to trimming and J lost 5 bases, with 18 bases between them. CDR3 size: 16 residues. Germline V lookup: CDR1 SGHTA, CDR2 FQGTGA. The CDR3 here is CASSPVRTGGTGELFF. For the CDR3, the DNA is TGTGCCAGCAGCCCCGTTCGGACCGGGGGAACCGGGGAGCTGTTTTTT.

This chain joins TRBV24-1 and TRBJ2-5; 8 bases match TRBD1. The J call may be wrong; the DNA end is better matched by TRBJ2-7. Germline values: CDR1 KGHDR, CDR2 SFDVKD. CDR3 size: 15 residues. The CDR3 loop reads CATSDPTGGFTEQYF. The CDR3 nucleotides are TGTGCCACCAGTGACCCTACAGGGGGGTTTACCGAGCAGTACTTC.

This chain links TRBV7-8 with TRBJ2-5; TRBD1 agrees at 10 bases. The CDR3 is 14 residues long. The V segment lost 5 bases and the J segment 5 bases; nucleotides outside the gene matches: 5. Per germline, CDR1 SGHVS and CDR2 FQNEAQ. CDR3 region: CASSPTGGGETQYF. Here the CDR3 DNA reads TGTGCCAGCAGCCCGACAGGGGGCGGGGAGACCCAGTACTTC.

The rearrangement joins TRBV12-3 or TRBV12-4 to TRBJ2-5; TRBD1 agrees at 7 bases. With 5 bases clipped from V and 4 bases from J, the junction kept 4 bases outside the gene matches. The CDR3 contains 13 residues. The CDR3 DNA reads TGTGCCAGCAGTCGGGACAGTGGAGAGACCCAGTACTTC. Translation gives CASSRDSGETQYF.

This clonotype appeared a few times. The chain uses TRBV7-6 and TRBJ2-7, with TRBD1 identical over 10 bases. CDR3 size: 17 residues. V dropped 3 bases and J dropped 2; count of bases not matched to a gene: 10. CDR1 is SGHVS, CDR2 FNYEAQ, per germline. CDR3 sequence: CASSLGTGAAHTYEQYF. CDR3 DNA sequence: TGTGCCAGCAGCTTGGGGACAGGGGCCGCCCATACCTACGAGCAGTACTTC.

This clonotype appeared a few times. The V call is TRBV24-1, the J call TRBJ1-2, with 8 bases matching TRBD1. The CDR3 runs to 14 residues. V gave up 6 bases and J gave up 8 bases; unmatched junction bases: 10. From germline, CDR1 is KGHDR and CDR2 SFDVKD. The CDR3 coding sequence is TGTGCCACCAGTAGCCGAACAGGGGGTGGAGGCTACACCTTC. Protein: CATSSRTGGGGYTF.

This clonotype was observed a few times. This chain uses TRBV7-8 with TRBJ2-1; the D gene is possibly TRBD2 (6 bases). Trimming cost V 1 base and J 5 bases, with 12 bases left between them. Germline V gene sequence: CDR1 SGHVS, CDR2 FQNEAQ. This CDR3 region has 15 residues. The CDR3 DNA follows: TGTGCCAGCAGCTTAGGTGGCGGGGCCCACAATGAGCAGTTCTTC. Its translation is CASSLGGGAHNEQFF.

This clonotype was seen many times. A single base separates this from a much larger clone, so it may be a read error. The chain couples TRBV12-3 or TRBV12-4 to TRBJ2-1; no definite D call. Trimming left V 5 bases short and J 13 bases short, with 15 bases between. The CDR3 covers 12 residues. CDR3: CASSPEKETQFF. Written as DNA, the CDR3 is TGTGCCAGCAGTCCAGAGAAGGAGACCCAGTTCTTC.

The rearrangement joins TRBV6-6 to TRBJ2-1; 10 nucleotides align to TRBD2. This CDR3 is built from 14 residues. Germline lookup yields CDR1 MNHNY and CDR2 SVGAGI (reference sequence). J gave up 10 bases and V 4 bases, and 7 bases lay outside the gene matches. CDR3 coding DNA: TGTGCCAGCAGTTTCTCACTAGCGGGATACGAGCAGTTCTTC. This translates into CASSFSLAGYEQFF.

This clonotype was counted ten times or more. The chain recombines TRBV7-9 with TRBJ2-5; D unresolved. V lost 2 bases to trimming and J lost 5 bases, with 6 bases between them. The CDR3 is made up of 12 amino acids. Germline V gene sequence: CDR1 SEHNR, CDR2 FQNEAQ (reference sequence). The CDR3 is CASSLSLETQYF. The CDR3 DNA reads as TGTGCCAGCAGCTTAAGTCTGGAGACCCAGTACTTC.

The chain employs TRBV19 and TRBJ2-1, with 7 bases fitting TRBD2. Germline V gives CDR1 LNHDA, CDR2 SQIVND (reference sequence). V lost 1 base and J lost 15; bases outside the gene matches: 12. This CDR3 comprises 14 residues. The CDR3 is CASSIVSGGLHRFF. The DNA of the CDR3 is TGTGCCAGTAGTATAGTATCGGGAGGACTGCATCGGTTCTTC.